The 22 T cell receptor beta chains in this list originate from one sample, sequenced in a study of T cells after yellow fever vaccination. TCRdb recomputed calls from the 5' RACE reads with MiXCR, one row per CDR3 protein. The sample has more than 250,000 distinct CDR3 sequences; 6.5% to 8.5% are singletons. The input for sequencing was PBMCs, taken approximately 47 days after the first yellow fever vaccination. These receptors were collected from a young man who received the YFV17D yellow fever vaccine.

This clonotype was observed many times. The rearrangement uses TRBV4-3 and TRBJ2-7; TRBD1 matches 8 bases. Trimming cost V 0 bases and J 3 bases; bases outside gene matches: 1. The CDR3 is 14 residues long. Germline V lookup: CDR1 LGHNA, CDR2 YSLEER. CDR3: CASSQDGTGYEQYF. The DNA for the CDR3 is TGCGCCAGCAGCCAAGATGGGACAGGCTACGAGCAGTACTTC.

A few counts support this clonotype. The chain recombines TRBV4-2 with TRBJ2-1; D is ambiguous. Germline CDR1 and CDR2: LGHNA and YNFKEQ. The CDR3 contains 13 residues. With 0 bases removed from V and 10 bases from J, the gap between germline ends came to 10 bases. In DNA form, the CDR3 reads TGTGCCAGCAGCCAAGATCTTGCTTGGGAGCAGTTCTTC. Protein product: CASSQDLAWEQFF.

This clonotype occurred a few times. The V call is TRBV4-1, the J call TRBJ1-1; no firm D call. V lost 5 bases, J lost 11 bases, and 18 bases lay in between. The V gene's germline CDR1 is MGHRA and CDR2 YSYEKL. The CDR3 spans 13 residues. The DNA of the CDR3 is TGCGCCAGCAGCGCGGCGGTTTTAGGAGTCGCTTTCTTT. Translation gives CASSAAVLGVAFF.

This clonotype was observed a few times. V and J are TRBV12-3 or TRBV12-4 and TRBJ2-1; D could derive from TRBD1 or TRBD2 (6 bases each). V was clipped by 3 bases and J by 6 bases, with 9 bases between them. The CDR3 extends over 13 amino acids. The CDR3 DNA reads TGTGCCAGCAGTTTTGGGGGGCTCAATGAGCAGTTCTTC. Amino acids: CASSFGGLNEQFF.

This clonotype was picked up many times. CDR3 in DNA: TGTGCCACCAGCATCCAGGGAGATACGCAGTATTTT. This translates into CATSIQGDTQYF. The chain carries TRBV15 and TRBJ2-3; a possible D gene is TRBD1 (5 bases). V was shortened by 4 bases and J by 5 bases, with 7 bases between the two germline ends. Germline-derived CDR1 and CDR2 are LNHNV and YYDKDF (reference sequence). The CDR3 is made up of 12 amino acids.

This chain connects TRBV28 to TRBJ2-3, with 9 bases lining up with TRBD1. The CDR3 totals 14 residues. J lost 8 bases, V lost 5 bases, and 8 bases had no gene match. The germline CDR1 and CDR2 sequences are MDHEN and SYDVKM. CDR3 DNA: TGTGCCAGCAGTCGGACAGGGGTCATGGCTACGCAGTATTTT. Its protein product is CASSRTGVMATQYF. Looking up the rest from reference TRBV28 and TRBJ2-3 gives the full variable domain: DVKVTQSSRYLVKRTGEKVFLECVQDMDHENMFWYRQDPGLGLRLIYFSYDVKMKEKGDIPEGYSVSREKKERFSLILESASTNQTSMYLCASSRTGVMATQYFGPGTRLTVL.

The V gene is TRBV12-3 or TRBV12-4, the J gene TRBJ2-2; 7 nucleotides agree with TRBD2. This CDR3 region has 17 residues. Trimming took 3 bases from V and 0 from J; bases not matched to a gene: 7. CDR3 bases: TGTGCCAGCAGTTTCCGGCGGGGGACCGCGAACACCGGGGAGCTGTTTTTT. Translation gives CASSFRRGTANTGELFF.

The chain is built from TRBV5-1 and TRBJ2-5, with a tentative D call TRBD1 (5 bases). This CDR3 is 14 amino acids long. The V and J ends lost 0 bases and 5 bases respectively, with 11 bases between them. Germline CDR1 reads SGHRS; CDR2 reads YFSETQ. The CDR3 here is CASSLVSGLETQYF. CDR3 in DNA: TGCGCCAGCAGCTTGGTGTCAGGGTTGGAGACCCAGTACTTC.

This clonotype was detected only a few times. J is TRBJ2-1 and V is TRBV20-1, with 9 bases that match TRBD2. With V trimmed by 0 bases and J by 8 bases, 8 bases remained unmatched. CDR1 is DFQATT and CDR2 is SNEGSKA in the germline V gene (reference sequence). The CDR3 totals 15 residues. The CDR3 reads CSARDLGGGADEQFF. For the CDR3, the DNA is TGCAGTGCTAGAGATTTAGGCGGGGGGGCGGATGAGCAGTTCTTC.

V and J are TRBV11-2 and TRBJ2-2, with TRBD2 as a possible D gene (7 bases). Per the germline V gene, CDR1 is SGHAT and CDR2 is FQNNGV. The CDR3 length is 15 residues. V lost 6 bases and J lost 2, with 13 bases in between. The CDR3 is CASRAAGANTGELFF. For the CDR3, the DNA is TGTGCCAGCAGGGCCGCGGGGGCCAACACCGGGGAGCTGTTTTTT.

This clonotype was seen a few times. This chain uses TRBV5-1 with TRBJ1-4, with D perhaps matching TRBD1 (5 bases). The CDR3 is 15 amino acids. Germline loops: CDR1 SGHRS, CDR2 YFSETQ. V shed 3 bases and J shed 0 bases, with 9 bases lying between them. This CDR3 is CASSYQGSTNEKLFF. The DNA for the CDR3 is TGCGCCAGCAGCTATCAGGGTTCAACTAATGAAAAACTGTTTTTT. The full variable domain, completed using reference TRBV5-1 and TRBJ1-4, is KAGVTQTPRYLIKTRGQQVTLSCSPISGHRSVSWYQQTPGQGLQFLFEYFSETQRNKGNFPGRFSGRQFSNSRSEMNVSTLELGDSALYLCASSYQGSTNEKLFFGSGTQLSVL.

This clonotype was observed a handful of times. The genes are TRBV5-1 and TRBJ2-7, with D tentatively TRBD1 or TRBD2 (5 bases each). The CDR3 totals 15 residues. The germline V and J ends were trimmed by 4 bases and 2 bases, with 16 bases remaining between them. Germline CDR1 SGHRS, CDR2 YFSETQ. As DNA, the CDR3 is TGCGCCAGCAGCGACCGGGGCTTACAGCCCTACGAGCAGTACTTC. Its translation is CASSDRGLQPYEQYF. The variable domain in full, with the rest retrieved from reference TRBV5-1 and TRBJ2-7, is KAGVTQTPRYLIKTRGQQVTLSCSPISGHRSVSWYQQTPGQGLQFLFEYFSETQRNKGNFPGRFSGRQFSNSRSEMNVSTLELGDSALYLCASSDRGLQPYEQYFGPGTRLTVT.

This clonotype was seen only a few times. This CDR3 reads CSVGLDETQYF. For the CDR3, the DNA is TGCAGCGTCGGGCTGGACGAGACCCAGTACTTC. This chain connects TRBV29-1 to TRBJ2-5, with unresolved D. Trimming took 6 bases from V and 5 from J, leaving 10 bases between them. Germline V CDR1 and CDR2: SQVTM, ANQGSEA. This CDR3 contains 11 residues.

This clonotype came up a few times. The gene calls are TRBV12-3 or TRBV12-4 and TRBJ2-4; a weak D match, TRBD2 (5 bases). Trimming left V 8 bases short and J 0 bases short, with 5 bases between. This CDR3 is built from 12 residues. CDR3 coding DNA: TGTGCCAGCGGACTAGCCAAAAACATTCAGTACTTC. It translates to CASGLAKNIQYF.

There are many counts of this clonotype. The chain links TRBV3-1 to TRBJ2-2; D call uncertain. The CDR3 has 13 amino acids. From germline, CDR1 is LGHDT and CDR2 YNNKEL (reference sequence). Trimming removed 5 bases at V and 3 bases at J, with 7 bases between. The CDR3 region is CASSFTHTGELFF. The DNA for the CDR3 is TGTGCCAGCAGCTTTACTCACACCGGGGAGCTGTTTTTT.

In its sample, this clonotype was seen a few times. The chain employs TRBV18 and TRBJ2-7; 8 nucleotides align to TRBD1. Trimming took 4 bases from V and 5 from J; bases not matched to a gene: 4. Germline CDR1 and CDR2: KGHSH and LQKENI. The CDR3 is made up of 13 amino acids. CDR3 amino acids: CASSRTGSDEQYV. For the CDR3, the DNA is TGTGCCAGCTCACGGACAGGGAGTGACGAGCAGTACGTC.

This sequence joins TRBV7-2 and TRBJ1-3; D is unresolved. Trimming pared 1 base from V and 4 bases from J, leaving 17 bases between. The V gene's germline CDR1 is SGHTA and CDR2 FQGNSA. The CDR3 is 17 residues long. As DNA, the CDR3 is TGTGCCAGCAGCTTAGGTCACGGTCCCGCCGGCGGAAACACCATATATTTT. It specifies CASSLGHGPAGGNTIYF.

V and J are TRBV7-8 and TRBJ1-2; 7 nucleotides line up with TRBD1. There are 14 residues in the CDR3. Germline V lookup: CDR1 SGHVS, CDR2 FQNEAQ. Trimming at V came to 3 bases and at J to 3 bases, leaving 4 bases not matched to a gene. The CDR3 reads CASSLTGLHYGYTF. CDR3 DNA sequence: TGTGCCAGCAGCTTGACAGGGCTGCACTATGGCTACACCTTC.

The V and J genes are TRBV7-2 and TRBJ2-1; no clear D gene. The CDR3 extends over 15 amino acids. Between the trimmed V and J ends, which lost 4 bases and 5 bases, there was a span of 15 bases. Germline CDR1 is SGHTA and CDR2 is FQGNSA. The chain's CDR3 is CASSSAGYKDNEQFF. The CDR3 bases are TGTGCCAGCAGCTCAGCCGGGTACAAAGACAATGAGCAGTTCTTC.

This rearrangement joins TRBV7-2 to TRBJ1-6; D is unclear. Trimming left V 4 bases short and J 3 bases short, with 7 bases between. CDR1 is SGHTA, CDR2 FQGNSA, per germline. CDR3 length equals 14 residues. CDR3 residues: CASSSPLYNSPLHF. CDR3 DNA sequence: TGTGCCAGCAGCTCCCCACTCTATAATTCACCCCTCCACTTT.

This clonotype was found a few times. The V gene is TRBV5-1, the J gene TRBJ1-1; D not resolved. Germline V CDR1 and CDR2: SGHRS, YFSETQ. The CDR3 loop spans 14 amino acids. Trimming removed 5 bases at V and 1 base at J, with 12 bases between. The CDR3 DNA sequence: TGCGCCAGCAGGCTCCTATTCGGGAACACTGAAGCTTTCTTT. It encodes CASRLLFGNTEAFF.

The rearrangement links TRBV7-9 to TRBJ2-5, with D possibly being TRBD2 (6 bases). The CDR3 contains 14 residues. Looked up from germline, CDR1 is SEHNR and CDR2 is FQNEAQ (reference sequence). V was shortened by 1 base and J by 4 bases, with 10 bases between the two germline ends. CDR3 sequence: CASSLGFGGETQYF. The CDR3 coding sequence is TGTGCCAGCAGCTTAGGCTTCGGGGGAGAGACCCAGTACTTC.